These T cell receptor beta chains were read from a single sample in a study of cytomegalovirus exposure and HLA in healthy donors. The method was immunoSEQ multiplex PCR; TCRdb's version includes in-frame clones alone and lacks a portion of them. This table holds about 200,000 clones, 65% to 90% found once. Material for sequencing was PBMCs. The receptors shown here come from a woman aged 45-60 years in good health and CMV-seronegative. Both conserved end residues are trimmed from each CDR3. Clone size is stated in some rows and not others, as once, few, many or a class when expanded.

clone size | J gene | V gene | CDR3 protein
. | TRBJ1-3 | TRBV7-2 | ASSLVGGEGYSGNTIY
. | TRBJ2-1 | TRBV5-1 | ASSLTVWRYNEQF
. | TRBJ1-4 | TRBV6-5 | ASSYSSGGKLF
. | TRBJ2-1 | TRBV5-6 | ASSLTGWGRSYNEQF
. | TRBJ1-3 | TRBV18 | ASSPRGISGNTIY
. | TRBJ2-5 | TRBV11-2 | ASSRVPEETQY
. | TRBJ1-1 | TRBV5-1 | ASSRGDTNTEAF
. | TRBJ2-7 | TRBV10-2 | ASTSVNEQY
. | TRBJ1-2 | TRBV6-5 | ASSRDRGHYGYT
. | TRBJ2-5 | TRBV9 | ASSVGTSGSETQY
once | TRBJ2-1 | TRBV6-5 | ASSAGSAGAPEQF
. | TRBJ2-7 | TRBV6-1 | ASSSDRGRLHEQY
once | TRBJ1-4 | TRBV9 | ASSVGGRGNEKLF
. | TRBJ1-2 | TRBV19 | ASRSTGQANYGYT
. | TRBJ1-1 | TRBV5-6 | ASSPGQTRAAF
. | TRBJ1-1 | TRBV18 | ASSPGRTEAF
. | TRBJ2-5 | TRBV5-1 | ASSLVTSGSGQTQY
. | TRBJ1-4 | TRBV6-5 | ASKSQVNEKLF